Below, 28 T cell receptor beta chains from the same sample are listed, as sequenced in a study of T cell responses to AZD1222 COVID-19 vaccine. Data came from immunoSEQ multiplex PCR; TCRdb stores just in-frame clones and leaves some out. The sample contains 130,000 to 150,000 clones, roughly 89% of which appear only once. The sequencing used peripheral blood, collected on day 0 of AZD1222 vaccination. The source of these receptors is an adult in good health.

This clone was seen only a few times. This chain joins TRBV29-1 and TRBJ1-3; D not certain. V gave up 6 bases and J gave up 1 base, with 7 bases separating them. This CDR3 is built from 12 residues. The germline V gene encodes CDR1 SQVTM and CDR2 ANQGSEA. CDR3 in amino acids: CSVGMSGNTIYF. CDR3 bases: TGCAGCGTGGGGATGTCTGGAAACACCATATATTTT.

The chain carries TRBV14 and TRBJ2-5; possibly TRBD2 for D (7 bases). Germline V gene data show CDR1 as SGHDN and CDR2 as FVKESK. This CDR3 has 16 amino acids. V was clipped by 4 bases and J by 2 bases, with 17 bases between them. CDR3 sequence reads: CASSLNAGAAQETQYF. The CDR3 nucleotides are TGTGCCAGCAGCCTAAACGCGGGGGCCGCTCAAGAGACCCAGTACTTC.

The chain employs TRBV9 and TRBJ1-1, with a possible D match to TRBD1 (5 bases). The CDR3 has 15 residues. Trimming left V 1 base short and J 1 base short, with 11 bases between. Germline assignment: CDR1 SGDLS and CDR2 YYNGEE. CDR3 nucleotides: TGTGCCAGCAGCGTATTAGGGGCCTCGAACACTGAAGCTTTCTTT. It translates to CASSVLGASNTEAFF.

V is TRBV10-3 and J is TRBJ1-4; no clear D gene. This CDR3 has 12 amino acids. Trimming took off 2 bases at V and 8 bases at J, with 6 bases between the two ends. The germline V gene encodes CDR1 ENHRY and CDR2 SYGVKD. CDR3 in amino acids: CAISEDTEKLFF. The DNA of the CDR3 is TGTGCCATCAGTGAGGACACCGAAAAACTGTTTTTT.

This clone was observed a handful of times. V usage is TRBV28 and J usage is TRBJ2-7; D might be TRBD2 (6 bases). This CDR3 spans 16 amino acids. Germline lookup yields CDR1 MDHEN and CDR2 SYDVKM. Deletions cut 7 bases from V and 0 bases from J, with 19 bases between. CDR3 in amino acids: CASTLARMVHSYEQYF. CDR3 DNA sequence: TGTGCCAGCACCCTAGCGAGGATGGTACACTCCTACGAGCAGTACTTC.

This clone turned up a few times. As DNA, the CDR3 is TGCAGCGTTGCTGTAGGGACAGTCCAGCATTTT. Translation: CSVAVGTVQHF. This chain joins TRBV29-1 and TRBJ1-5; 7 bases map to TRBD1. Germline lookup yields CDR1 SQVTM and CDR2 ANQGSEA. The CDR3 length is 11 residues. The trim removed 4 bases at V and 12 bases at J, leaving 6 bases unmatched. The entire variable domain, with the rest obtained from reference TRBV29-1 and TRBJ1-5, is as follows: SAVISQKPSRDICQRGTSLTIQCQVDSQVTMMFWYRQQPGQSLTLIATANQGSEATYESGFVIDKFPISRPNLTFSTLTVSNMSPEDSSIYLCSVAVGTVQHFGDGTRLSIL.

In regard to this clone: This specimen includes other DNA sequences encoding the same CDR3. The CDR3 DNA sequence: TGCAGTGCCCCTCGGGGAGAGACCCAGTACTTC. Amino acid sequence: CSAPRGETQYF. The genes are TRBV20-1 and TRBJ2-5, with D perhaps matching TRBD2 (5 bases). Trimming pared 6 bases from V and 4 bases from J, leaving 9 bases between. Germline V gene data show CDR1 as DFQATT and CDR2 as SNEGSKA (reference sequence). This CDR3 region has 11 residues.

This chain links TRBV25-1 with TRBJ1-5, with unresolved D. V was shortened by 1 base and J by 7 bases, with 8 bases between the two germline ends. The CDR3 spans 13 residues. Germline V gives CDR1 MGHDK, CDR2 SYGVNS. The CDR3 loop is CASSESGGQPQHF. CDR3 nucleotides: TGTGCCAGCAGTGAATCTGGTGGGCAGCCCCAGCATTTT.

The V gene is TRBV10-3, the J gene TRBJ1-5; 7 nucleotides align to TRBD1. V was pared by 0 bases and J by 4 bases, with 12 bases of the junction left unmatched. The CDR3 is made up of 18 amino acids. The germline V gene encodes CDR1 ENHRY and CDR2 SYGVKD. The CDR3, as DNA: TGTGCCATCAGTGAGTCGCAGGGCAGGGGGTATCGGAATCAGCCCCAGCATTTT. Translating gives CAISESQGRGYRNQPQHF.

V gene TRBV6-2 or TRBV6-3 combines with J gene TRBJ1-2; 7 nucleotides line up with TRBD1. The trim removed 2 bases at V and 8 bases at J, leaving 11 bases unmatched. Per the germline V gene, CDR1 is MNHEY and CDR2 is SVGEGT. The CDR3 covers 15 residues. The CDR3 nucleotides are TGTGCCAGCAGTTACGGCGACAGGGACTATTTAGGCTACACCTTC. Its translation: CASSYGDRDYLGYTF.

V is TRBV7-2 and J is TRBJ2-2; D possibly uses TRBD1 or TRBD2 (6 bases each). This CDR3 has 18 residues. Germline assignment: CDR1 SGHTA and CDR2 FQGNSA. V lost 2 bases, J lost 9 bases, and 25 bases lay in between. As DNA, the CDR3 is TGTGCCAGCAGCTTAAGAGGGGGGACCCCGGATGGAGGTTGGGAGCTGTTTTTT. It encodes CASSLRGGTPDGGWELFF.

This chain links TRBV5-8 with TRBJ2-7; the D is unclear. CDR3 length equals 14 residues. The germline V and J ends were trimmed by 6 bases and 5 bases, with 18 bases remaining between them. Germline CDR1 reads SGHTS; CDR2 reads YDEGEE. In DNA, the CDR3 is TGTGCCAGCACCAAGGCCACCTTTTCAGACGAGCAGTACTTC. Amino acids: CASTKATFSDEQYF.

The chain carries TRBV24-1 and TRBJ2-7; the D call may be TRBD1 or TRBD2 (5 bases each). This CDR3 is 13 amino acids long. Germline lookup yields CDR1 KGHDR and CDR2 SFDVKD. Trimming took 10 bases from V and 0 from J, leaving 12 bases between them. CDR3 loop: CATAGGHSYEQYF. The CDR3, as DNA: TGTGCCACGGCGGGCGGACACTCCTACGAGCAGTACTTC.

The CDR3 DNA is TGTGCCACCAGCAGAGTCACAAATGAAAAACTGTTTTTT. This codes for CATSRVTNEKLFF. The J gene is TRBJ1-4, the V gene TRBV15; no reliable D call. The length of the CDR3 is 13 residues. V was clipped by 1 base and J by 5 bases, with 5 bases between them. Germline V gene lookup returns CDR1 LNHNV and CDR2 YYDKDF (reference sequence).

The sample holds one count of this clone. This chain uses TRBV27 with TRBJ2-3, with D perhaps matching TRBD1 (6 bases). The germline V and J ends were trimmed by 8 bases and 2 bases, with 14 bases remaining between them. The CDR3 has 14 amino acids. The germline gives CDR1 MNHEY, CDR2 SMNVEV (reference sequence). The CDR3 DNA sequence: TGTGCCAGCCGGGACACGGACCTCACAGATACGCAGTATTTT. Translating gives CASRDTDLTDTQYF.

The chain employs TRBV28 and TRBJ1-2; perhaps TRBD1 as D (5 bases). The CDR3 spans 14 residues. The germline V and J ends were trimmed by 6 bases and 0 bases, with 11 bases remaining between them. Germline-derived CDR1 and CDR2 are MDHEN and SYDVKM. The CDR3 protein is CASRGRGSNYGYTF. DNA for the CDR3: TGTGCCAGCAGGGGTCGGGGGTCTAACTATGGCTACACCTTC.

The chain is built from TRBV7-2 and TRBJ2-7; D unclear. Trimming cost V 5 bases and J 4 bases, with 12 bases left between them. The germline CDR1 and CDR2 sequences are SGHTA and FQGNSA. This CDR3 has 13 residues. CDR3 nucleotides: TGTGCCAGCAGCCTAGACACATTATACGAGCAGTACTTC. Translated: CASSLDTLYEQYF.

The rearrangement links TRBV15 to TRBJ1-3; weak D call: TRBD1 (5 bases). Between the trimmed V and J ends, which lost 2 bases and 8 bases, there was a span of 16 bases. CDR1 and CDR2 (germline): LNHNV, YYDKDF (reference sequence). This CDR3 is built from 15 residues. The DNA for the CDR3 is TGTGCCACCAGCAGATCCCGGGGGTCCGCAGACACCATATATTTT. The encoded protein is CATSRSRGSADTIYF.

The chain links TRBV6-9 to TRBJ1-2; D remains ambiguous. The germline CDR1 and CDR2 sequences are MNHGY and SVAAGI. The V gene lost 11 bases and the J gene lost 4 bases, with 14 bases spanning the gap. This CDR3 has 12 amino acids. The CDR3 protein is CAGTVFPYGYTF. The CDR3 DNA is TGTGCCGGTACAGTGTTCCCCTATGGCTACACCTTC.

This clone was observed a handful of times. This chain uses TRBV4-1 with TRBJ2-5; D perhaps matches TRBD1 (7 bases). The CDR3 has 14 residues. The V end was cut by 6 bases, the J end by 4 bases, with 15 bases between. CDR1 MGHRA and CDR2 YSYEKL come from the germline V gene. CDR3 DNA: TGCGCCAGCAGGAAGACAGGGCGGGGAGAGACCCAGTACTTC. It yields the protein CASRKTGRGETQYF.

The gene calls are TRBV5-1 and TRBJ1-1; D is unclear. With 1 base removed from V and 1 base from J, the gap between germline ends came to 11 bases. Germline CDR1 reads SGHRS; CDR2 reads YFSETQ. The CDR3 spans 15 residues. The CDR3 sequence is CASSLFPSKNTEAFF. For the CDR3, the DNA is TGCGCCAGCAGCTTGTTTCCCAGCAAGAACACTGAAGCTTTCTTT.

The CDR3 region is CSVSIMNTEAFF. In nucleotides, the CDR3 is TGCAGCGTCTCAATTATGAACACTGAAGCTTTCTTT. The chain joins TRBV29-1 to TRBJ1-1; D is ambiguous. The CDR3 consists of 12 residues. V lost 6 bases to trimming and J lost 0 bases, with 8 bases between them. Germline lookup yields CDR1 SQVTM and CDR2 ANQGSEA.

V usage is TRBV12-5 and J usage is TRBJ2-5; D remains ambiguous. Germline CDR1 LGHNT, CDR2 FRNRAP. CDR3 length: 13 residues. The V and J ends lost 2 bases and 2 bases respectively, with 6 bases between them. CDR3 loop: CASGLRVQETQYF. DNA for the CDR3: TGTGCTAGTGGTTTGCGGGTACAAGAGACCCAGTACTTC.

This chain uses TRBV7-3 with TRBJ2-1; the D gene could be TRBD1 or TRBD2 (6 bases each). The V end lost 2 bases, the J end lost 6 bases, and 20 bases lay between the germline ends. CDR1 and CDR2 from the germline V gene are SGHTA and FQGTGA. The CDR3 sequence is 17 residues long. The CDR3 sequence is CASSLLPGDKNINEQFF. The CDR3 nucleotides read TGTGCCAGCAGCTTACTCCCGGGGGACAAAAATATCAATGAGCAGTTCTTC.

The chain has TRBV5-5 and TRBJ2-7; perhaps TRBD2 as D (6 bases). The CDR3 covers 15 residues. V lost 0 bases, J lost 7 bases, and 17 bases lay in between. Germline V gene lookup returns CDR1 SGHKS and CDR2 YYEKEE (reference sequence). The CDR3 reads CASSLDGGTALEQYF. For the CDR3, the DNA is TGTGCCAGCAGCTTGGATGGCGGGACCGCTTTGGAGCAGTACTTC.

V and J are TRBV28 and TRBJ2-7; unclear D gene. V shed 3 bases and J shed 6 bases, with 6 bases lying between them. The CDR3 totals 11 residues. Germline CDR1 is MDHEN and CDR2 is SYDVKM. In nucleotides, the CDR3 is TGTGCCAGCAGTTTCATGTCCGAGCAGTACTTC. This codes for CASSFMSEQYF.

The chain recombines TRBV5-6 with TRBJ2-7, with 8 bases that match TRBD2. Germline CDR1 and CDR2: SGHDT and YYEEEE. V was pared by 1 base and J by 3 bases, with 6 bases of the junction left unmatched. This CDR3 is built from 15 residues. DNA for the CDR3: TGTGCCAGCAGCTTGTGGCTAGCGGGTTTCTACGAGCAGTACTTC. Protein: CASSLWLAGFYEQYF.

This chain links TRBV10-3 with TRBJ1-2, with 9 bases fitting TRBD1. The CDR3 spans 15 residues. V dropped 3 bases and J dropped 4; count of bases not matched to a gene: 6. Germline CDR1 reads ENHRY; CDR2 reads SYGVKD. The CDR3 nucleotides are TGTGCCATCAGTGAAGGACAGGGGCTCACCTATGGCTACACCTTC. It is translated as CAISEGQGLTYGYTF.